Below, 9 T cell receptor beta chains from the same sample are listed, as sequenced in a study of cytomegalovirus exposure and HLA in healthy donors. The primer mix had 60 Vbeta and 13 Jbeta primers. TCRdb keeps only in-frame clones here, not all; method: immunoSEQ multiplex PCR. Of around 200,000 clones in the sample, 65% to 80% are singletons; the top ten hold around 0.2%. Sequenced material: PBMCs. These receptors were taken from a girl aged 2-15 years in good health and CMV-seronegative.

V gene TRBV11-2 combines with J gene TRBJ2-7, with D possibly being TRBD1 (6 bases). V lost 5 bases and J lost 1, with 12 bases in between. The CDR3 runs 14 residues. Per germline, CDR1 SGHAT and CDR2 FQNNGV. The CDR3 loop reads CASSLYRESYEQYF. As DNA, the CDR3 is TGTGCCAGCAGCCTCTACAGGGAGTCCTACGAGCAGTACTTC.

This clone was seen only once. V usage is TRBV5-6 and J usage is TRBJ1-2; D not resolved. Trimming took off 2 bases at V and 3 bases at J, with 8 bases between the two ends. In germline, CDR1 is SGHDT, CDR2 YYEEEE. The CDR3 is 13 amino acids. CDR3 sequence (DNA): TGTGCCAGCAGCTTTGGGCAGCACTATGGCTACACCTTC. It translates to CASSFGQHYGYTF.

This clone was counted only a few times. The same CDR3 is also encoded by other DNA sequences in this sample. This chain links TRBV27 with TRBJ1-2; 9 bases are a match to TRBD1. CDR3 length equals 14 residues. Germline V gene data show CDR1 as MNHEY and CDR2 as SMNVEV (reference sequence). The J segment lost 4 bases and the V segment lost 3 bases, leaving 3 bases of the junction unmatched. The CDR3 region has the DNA TGTGCCAGCAGTTTCCGACAGGGGGGCTATGGCTACACCTTC. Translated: CASSFRQGGYGYTF.

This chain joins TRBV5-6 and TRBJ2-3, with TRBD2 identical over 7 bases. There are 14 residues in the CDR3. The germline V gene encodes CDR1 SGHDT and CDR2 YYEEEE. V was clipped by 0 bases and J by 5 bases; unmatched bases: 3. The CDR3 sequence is CASSLDGEGDTQYF. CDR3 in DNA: TGTGCCAGCAGCTTGGATGGGGAGGGAGATACGCAGTATTTT. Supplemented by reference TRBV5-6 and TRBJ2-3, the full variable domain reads DAGVTQSPTHLIKTRGQQVTLRCSPKSGHDTVSWYQQALGQGPQFIFQYYEEEERQRGNFPDRFSGHQFPNYSSELNVNALLLGDSALYLCASSLDGEGDTQYFGPGTRLTVL.

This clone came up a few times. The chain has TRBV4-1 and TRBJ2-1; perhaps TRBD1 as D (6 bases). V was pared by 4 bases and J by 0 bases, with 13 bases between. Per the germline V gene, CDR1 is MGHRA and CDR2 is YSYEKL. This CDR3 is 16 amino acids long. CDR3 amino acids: CASSLEGDSSYNEQFF. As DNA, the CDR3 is TGCGCCAGCAGCCTTGAGGGGGATAGCTCCTACAATGAGCAGTTCTTC.

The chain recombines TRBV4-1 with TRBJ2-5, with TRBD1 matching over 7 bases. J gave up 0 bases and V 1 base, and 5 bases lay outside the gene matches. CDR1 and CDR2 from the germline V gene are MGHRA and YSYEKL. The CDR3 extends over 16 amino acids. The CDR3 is CASSQALGQNQETQYF. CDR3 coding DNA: TGCGCCAGCAGCCAAGCATTGGGACAGAACCAAGAGACCCAGTACTTC.

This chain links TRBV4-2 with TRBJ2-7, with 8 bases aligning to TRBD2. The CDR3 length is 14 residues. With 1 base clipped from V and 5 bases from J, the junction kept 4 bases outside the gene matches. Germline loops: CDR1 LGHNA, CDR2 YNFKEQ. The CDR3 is CASSQGLAPHEQYF. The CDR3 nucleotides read TGTGCCAGCAGCCAAGGACTAGCGCCCCACGAGCAGTACTTC.

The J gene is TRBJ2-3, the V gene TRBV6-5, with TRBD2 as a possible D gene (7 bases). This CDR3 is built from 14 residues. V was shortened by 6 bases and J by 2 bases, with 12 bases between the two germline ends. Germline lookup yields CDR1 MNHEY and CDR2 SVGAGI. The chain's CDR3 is CASSRGGPTDTQYF. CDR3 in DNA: TGTGCCAGCAGCCGCGGGGGCCCCACAGATACGCAGTATTTT.

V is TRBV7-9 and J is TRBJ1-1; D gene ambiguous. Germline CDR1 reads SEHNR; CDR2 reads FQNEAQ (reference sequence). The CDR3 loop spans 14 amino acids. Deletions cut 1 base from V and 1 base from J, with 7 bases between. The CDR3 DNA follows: TGTGCCAGCAGCTTAGAGCGCGGGAACACTGAAGCTTTCTTT. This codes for CASSLERGNTEAFF.